The entry below gives a single T cell receptor (beta chain) sequence along with its context. Naive CD8 isolation took CD45RO-negative cells positively selected for CCR7 and excluded terminally differentiated effector memory CD45RA+ cells. This sample is part of a study of shared clonotypes between healthy human individuals. Sequencing was performed with immunoSEQ multiplex PCR; in TCRdb, only in-frame clones are kept and a portion is missing. The table includes roughly 570,000 clones, 98% detected once. The CDR3 runs 18 residues. CDR1 and CDR2 from the germline V gene are LNHDA and SQIVND (reference sequence). V gave up 5 bases and J gave up 6 bases; unmatched junction bases: 15.

The genes are TRBV19 and TRBJ2-2, with 10 bases matching TRBD2. The receptor was derived from a man in his thirties or forties in good health. Sequencing was carried out using naive CD8+ T cells sorted from blood. CDR3 region: CASSWTSGGQLFAGELFF. Here the CDR3 DNA reads TGTGCCAGTAGTTGGACTAGCGGAGGCCAGCTATTTGCCGGGGAGCTGTTTTTT.